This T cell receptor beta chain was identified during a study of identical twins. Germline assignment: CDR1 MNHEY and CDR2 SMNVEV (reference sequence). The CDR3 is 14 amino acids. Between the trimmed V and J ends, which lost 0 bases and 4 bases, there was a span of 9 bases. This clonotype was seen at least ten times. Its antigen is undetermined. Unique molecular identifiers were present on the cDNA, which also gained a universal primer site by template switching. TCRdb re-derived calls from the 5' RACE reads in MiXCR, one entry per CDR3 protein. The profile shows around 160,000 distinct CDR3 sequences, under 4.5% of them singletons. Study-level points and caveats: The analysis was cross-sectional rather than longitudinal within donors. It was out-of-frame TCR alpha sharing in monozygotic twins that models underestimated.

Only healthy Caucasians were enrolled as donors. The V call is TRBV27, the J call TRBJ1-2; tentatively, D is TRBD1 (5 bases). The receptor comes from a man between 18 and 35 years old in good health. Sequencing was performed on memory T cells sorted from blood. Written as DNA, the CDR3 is TGTGCCAGCAGTTTATCGGGACCCTCCTATGGCTACACCTTC. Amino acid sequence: CASSLSGPSYGYTF.